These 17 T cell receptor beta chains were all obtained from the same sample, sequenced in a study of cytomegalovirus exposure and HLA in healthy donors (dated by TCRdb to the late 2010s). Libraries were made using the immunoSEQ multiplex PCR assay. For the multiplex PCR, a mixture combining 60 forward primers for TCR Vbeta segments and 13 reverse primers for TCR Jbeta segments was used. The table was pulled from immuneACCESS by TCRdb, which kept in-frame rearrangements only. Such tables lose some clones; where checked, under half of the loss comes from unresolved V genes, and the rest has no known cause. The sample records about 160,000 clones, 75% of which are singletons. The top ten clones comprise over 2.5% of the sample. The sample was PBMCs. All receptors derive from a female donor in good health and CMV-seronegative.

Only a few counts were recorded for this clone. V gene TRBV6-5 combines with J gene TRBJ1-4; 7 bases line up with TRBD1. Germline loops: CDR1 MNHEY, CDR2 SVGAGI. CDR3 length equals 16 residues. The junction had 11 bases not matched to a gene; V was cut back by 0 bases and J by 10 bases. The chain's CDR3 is CASSYSNRGRGGKLFF. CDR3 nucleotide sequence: TGTGCCAGCAGTTACTCGAATAGGGGGCGGGGGGGAAAACTGTTTTTT.

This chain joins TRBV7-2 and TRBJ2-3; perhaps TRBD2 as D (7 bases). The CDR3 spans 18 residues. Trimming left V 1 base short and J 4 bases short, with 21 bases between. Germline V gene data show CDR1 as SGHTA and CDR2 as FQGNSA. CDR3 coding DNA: TGTGCCAGCAGCTTAGGGTCAGGGCGTTCGCGGGGGCCAGATACGCAGTATTTT. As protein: CASSLGSGRSRGPDTQYF. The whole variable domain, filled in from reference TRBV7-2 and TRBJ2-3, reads GAGVSQSPSNKVTEKGKDVELRCDPISGHTALYWYRQSLGQGLEFLIYFQGNSAPDKSGLPSDRFSAERTGGSVSTLTIQRTQQEDSAVYLCASSLGSGRSRGPDTQYFGPGTRLTVL.

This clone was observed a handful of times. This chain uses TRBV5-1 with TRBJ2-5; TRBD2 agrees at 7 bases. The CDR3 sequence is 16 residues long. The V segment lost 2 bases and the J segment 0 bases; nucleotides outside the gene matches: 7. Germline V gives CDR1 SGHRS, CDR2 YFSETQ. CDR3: CASSLRGDPYQETQYF. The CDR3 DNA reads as TGCGCCAGCAGCTTACGGGGGGACCCGTACCAAGAGACCCAGTACTTC. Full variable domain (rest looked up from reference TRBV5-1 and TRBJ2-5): KAGVTQTPRYLIKTRGQQVTLSCSPISGHRSVSWYQQTPGQGLQFLFEYFSETQRNKGNFPGRFSGRQFSNSRSEMNVSTLELGDSALYLCASSLRGDPYQETQYFGPGTRLLVL.

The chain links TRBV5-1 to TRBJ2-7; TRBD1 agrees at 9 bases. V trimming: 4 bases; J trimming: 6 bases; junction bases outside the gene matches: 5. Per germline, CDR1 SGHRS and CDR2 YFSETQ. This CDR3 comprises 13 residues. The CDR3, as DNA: TGCGCCAGCAGCCCAAGGACAGGGGCCGAGCAGTACTTC. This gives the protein CASSPRTGAEQYF.

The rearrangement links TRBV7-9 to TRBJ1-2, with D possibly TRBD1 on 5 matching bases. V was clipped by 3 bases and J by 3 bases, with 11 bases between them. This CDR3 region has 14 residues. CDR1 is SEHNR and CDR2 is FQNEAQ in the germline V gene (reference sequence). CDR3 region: CASSFGAGDYGYTF. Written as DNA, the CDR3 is TGTGCCAGCAGCTTCGGGGCGGGGGACTATGGCTACACCTTC.

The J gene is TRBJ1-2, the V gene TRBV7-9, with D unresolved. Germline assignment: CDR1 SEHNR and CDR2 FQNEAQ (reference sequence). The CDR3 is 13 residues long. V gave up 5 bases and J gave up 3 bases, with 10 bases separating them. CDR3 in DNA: TGTGCCAGCAGCCTACGATACGACTATGGCTACACCTTC. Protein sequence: CASSLRYDYGYTF.

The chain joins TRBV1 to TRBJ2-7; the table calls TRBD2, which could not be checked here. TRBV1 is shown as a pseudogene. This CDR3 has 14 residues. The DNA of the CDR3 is TGCACCAGCAGCCTTAGCGGGGGGGACTACGAGCAGTACTTC. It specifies CTSSLSGGDYEQYF.

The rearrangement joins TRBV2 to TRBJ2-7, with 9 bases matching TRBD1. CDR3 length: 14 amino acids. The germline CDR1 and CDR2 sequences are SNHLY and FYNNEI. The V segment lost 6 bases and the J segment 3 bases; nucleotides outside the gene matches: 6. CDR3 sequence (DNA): TGTGCCAGCAGCTCGGGACAGGGATTCTACGAGCAGTACTTC. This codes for CASSSGQGFYEQYF.

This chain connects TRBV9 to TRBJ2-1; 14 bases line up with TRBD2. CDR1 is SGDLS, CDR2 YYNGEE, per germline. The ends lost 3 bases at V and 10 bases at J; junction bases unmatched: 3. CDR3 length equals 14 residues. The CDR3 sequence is CASSAGLAGAEQFF. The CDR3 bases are TGTGCCAGCAGCGCGGGACTAGCGGGAGCAGAGCAGTTCTTC.

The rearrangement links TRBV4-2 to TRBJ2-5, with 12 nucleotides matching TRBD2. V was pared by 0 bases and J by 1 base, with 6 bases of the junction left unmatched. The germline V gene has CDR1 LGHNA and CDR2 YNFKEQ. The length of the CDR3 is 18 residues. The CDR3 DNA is TGTGCCAGCAGCCAAGAATGGCTAGCGGGGGGGATCCAAGAGACCCAGTACTTC. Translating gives CASSQEWLAGGIQETQYF.

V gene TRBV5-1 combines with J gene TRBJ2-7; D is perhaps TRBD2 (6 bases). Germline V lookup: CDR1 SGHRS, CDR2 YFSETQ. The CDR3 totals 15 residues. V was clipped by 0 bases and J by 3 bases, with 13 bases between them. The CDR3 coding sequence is TGCGCCAGCAGCTTGGCCAAAGGGGAGGTCTACGAGCAGTACTTC. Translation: CASSLAKGEVYEQYF.

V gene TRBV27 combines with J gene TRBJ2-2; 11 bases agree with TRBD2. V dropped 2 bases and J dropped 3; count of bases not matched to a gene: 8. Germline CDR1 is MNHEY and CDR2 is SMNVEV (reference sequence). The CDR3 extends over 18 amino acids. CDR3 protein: CASSLGSLAGGYTGELFF. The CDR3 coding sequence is TGTGCCAGCAGTTTAGGCAGCCTAGCGGGGGGATACACCGGGGAGCTGTTTTTT.

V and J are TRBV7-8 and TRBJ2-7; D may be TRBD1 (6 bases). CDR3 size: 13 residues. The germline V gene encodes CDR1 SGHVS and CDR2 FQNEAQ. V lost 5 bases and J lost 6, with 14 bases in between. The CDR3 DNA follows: TGTGCCAGCAGCCCGTCAGGGGTGGGCGAGCAGTACTTC. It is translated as CASSPSGVGEQYF.

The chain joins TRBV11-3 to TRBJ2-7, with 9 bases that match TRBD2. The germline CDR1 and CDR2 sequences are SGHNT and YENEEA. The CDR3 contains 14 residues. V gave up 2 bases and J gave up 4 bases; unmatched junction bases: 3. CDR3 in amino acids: CASSLSGGPYEQYF. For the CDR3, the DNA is TGTGCCAGCAGCTTAAGCGGGGGGCCTTACGAGCAGTACTTC.

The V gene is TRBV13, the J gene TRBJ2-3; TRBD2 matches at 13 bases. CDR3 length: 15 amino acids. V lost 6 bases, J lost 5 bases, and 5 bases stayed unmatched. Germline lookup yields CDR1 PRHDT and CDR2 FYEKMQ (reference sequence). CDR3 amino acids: CASRQLAGGIDTQYF. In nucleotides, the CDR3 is TGTGCCAGCAGGCAACTAGCGGGGGGGATAGATACGCAGTATTTT.

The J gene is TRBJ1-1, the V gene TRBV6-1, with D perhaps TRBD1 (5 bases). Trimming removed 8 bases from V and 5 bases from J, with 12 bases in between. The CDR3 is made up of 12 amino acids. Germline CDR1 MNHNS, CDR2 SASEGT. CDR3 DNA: TGTGCCAGCTCCGGGGGGTTAACTGAAGCTTTCTTT. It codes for CASSGGLTEAFF.

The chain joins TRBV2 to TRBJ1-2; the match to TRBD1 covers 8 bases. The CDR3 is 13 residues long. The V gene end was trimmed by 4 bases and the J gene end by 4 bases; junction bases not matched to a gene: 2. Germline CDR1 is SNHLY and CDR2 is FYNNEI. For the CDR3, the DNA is TGTGCCAGCAGTGGGGACAGGAGCTATGGCTACACCTTC. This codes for CASSGDRSYGYTF.